The 15 T cell receptor beta chains listed next were all sequenced from one sample in a study of T cell responses to AZD1222 COVID-19 vaccine. TCRdb's table, derived via immunoSEQ multiplex PCR, lists solely in-frame clones and lacks some. The sample has 95,000 to 150,000 clones, more than 85% seen once; the top ten hold roughly 9.8%. The sequences come from peripheral blood, collected on day 0 of AZD1222 vaccination. The receptor set was obtained from an adult in good health.

The genes are TRBV6-5 and TRBJ2-7; 9 bases line up with TRBD2. This CDR3 is built from 13 residues. V shed 6 bases and J 2 bases; nucleotides not matched to a gene: 2. Germline V gene sequence: CDR1 MNHEY, CDR2 SVGAGI. The CDR3: CASRSSGAYEQYF. The CDR3 DNA follows: TGTGCCAGCAGGTCTAGCGGGGCCTACGAGCAGTACTTC.

J is TRBJ2-7 and V is TRBV10-2, with D perhaps matching TRBD2 (6 bases). V lost 7 bases and J lost 3, with 13 bases in between. The CDR3 has 13 residues. Germline assignment: CDR1 WSHSY and CDR2 SAAADI. Written as DNA, the CDR3 is TGCGCCAGCAAGCCTAGCGAGAACTACGAGCAGTACTTC. This translates into CASKPSENYEQYF.

This chain connects TRBV2 to TRBJ1-1; no clear D gene. Germline CDR1 SNHLY, CDR2 FYNNEI. V was cut by 3 bases and J by 1 base, with 9 bases left in between. The CDR3 runs 14 residues. As DNA, the CDR3 is TGTGCCAGCAGTGACGACTCCTGGAACACTGAAGCTTTCTTT. This codes for CASSDDSWNTEAFF.

The chain uses TRBV3-1 (or the pseudogene TRBV3-2) and TRBJ2-1, with 10 positions matching TRBD2. In germline, CDR1 is LGHDT, CDR2 YNNKEL (reference sequence). CDR3 length: 15 amino acids. The ends lost 2 bases at V and 9 bases at J; junction bases unmatched: 7. CDR3 sequence reads: CASSQLAGVSSEQFF. The CDR3, as DNA: TGTGCCAGCAGCCAACTAGCGGGAGTCTCAAGTGAGCAGTTCTTC.

V gene TRBV28 combines with J gene TRBJ2-5; 13 bases align to TRBD2. V lost 10 bases to trimming and J lost 5 bases; unmatched junction nucleotides: 4. The CDR3 contains 13 residues. Germline assignment: CDR1 MDHEN and CDR2 SYDVKM. CDR3 loop: CATTSGRRETQYF. Here the CDR3 DNA reads TGTGCCACGACTAGCGGGAGGCGGGAGACCCAGTACTTC.

The CDR3 nucleotides read TGTGCCAGCAGCCCTAGGTACGATGAGCAGTTCTTC. This encodes CASSPRYDEQFF. The J gene is TRBJ2-1, the V gene TRBV5-8; D uncertain. Germline V gives CDR1 SGHTS, CDR2 YDEGEE. Trimming took 4 bases from V and 8 from J, leaving 10 bases between them. CDR3 length equals 12 residues. Complete variable domain (other parts from reference TRBV5-8 and TRBJ2-1): EAGVTQSPTHLIKTRGQQATLRCSPISGHTSVYWYQQALGLGLQFLLWYDEGEERNRGNFPPRFSGRQFPNYSSELNVNALELEDSALYLCASSPRYDEQFFGPGTRLTVL.

The genes are TRBV3-1 (or the pseudogene TRBV3-2) and TRBJ2-7, with D possibly being TRBD2 (6 bases). V dropped 1 base and J dropped 0 bases, with 13 bases sitting between them. In germline, CDR1 is LGHDT, CDR2 YNNKEL (reference sequence). The CDR3 runs to 16 residues. The CDR3 here is CASSQVPGAHSYEQYF. The CDR3 DNA is TGTGCCAGCAGCCAAGTCCCGGGAGCGCACTCCTACGAGCAGTACTTC.

This clone is a singleton in its sample. This chain connects TRBV7-2 to TRBJ2-7, with 7 bases that match TRBD2. Germline CDR1 reads SGHTA; CDR2 reads FQGNSA. This CDR3 is built from 16 residues. Germline trimming cut 8 bases from V and 3 bases from J; bases unmatched to any gene: 16. The CDR3 coding sequence is TGTGCCAGCGGTTCGGGGGGAACCAATTTGCACTACGAGCAGTACTTC. Its protein product is CASGSGGTNLHYEQYF.

The J gene is TRBJ1-5, the V gene TRBV7-2; TRBD1 is a possible D gene (6 bases). In germline, CDR1 is SGHTA, CDR2 FQGNSA. Trimming shortened V by 3 bases and J by 1 base, and 10 bases separated the two germline ends. This CDR3 region has 15 residues. This chain's CDR3 is CASSFGTLSNQPQHF. In nucleotides, the CDR3 is TGTGCCAGCAGCTTCGGGACACTAAGCAATCAGCCCCAGCATTTT.

This clone has at least ten counts. The genes are TRBV6-1 and TRBJ1-6; D is ambiguous. CDR1 is MNHNS, CDR2 SASEGT, per germline. The V gene lost 2 bases and the J gene lost 7 bases, with 12 bases spanning the gap. This CDR3 spans 15 amino acids. The CDR3 sequence is CASSEYSRANSPLHF. DNA for the CDR3: TGTGCCAGCAGTGAATACTCCAGAGCGAATTCACCCCTCCACTTT.

This clone was seen more than once but under ten times. The chain uses TRBV10-3 and TRBJ2-7; 7 bases map to TRBD1. From germline, CDR1 is ENHRY and CDR2 SYGVKD. The CDR3 extends over 15 amino acids. The trim removed 6 bases at V and 1 base at J, leaving 9 bases unmatched. The CDR3 is CAIRDRDSDSYEQYF. The CDR3 DNA reads TGTGCCATCAGAGACCGGGACAGCGATTCCTACGAGCAGTACTTC.

The V call is TRBV9, the J call TRBJ2-1; TRBD2 aligns across 7 bases. J was trimmed by 3 bases and V by 3 bases; bases with no gene match: 6. Germline V gene lookup returns CDR1 SGDLS and CDR2 YYNGEE. The CDR3 consists of 15 residues. CDR3 sequence: CASSAASGIYNEQFF. CDR3 sequence (DNA): TGTGCCAGCAGCGCCGCTAGCGGAATCTACAATGAGCAGTTCTTC.

Concerning this clone itself: Other DNA sequences of this sample code for an identical CDR3. This chain joins TRBV18 and TRBJ1-5; D is ambiguous. V was clipped by 2 bases and J by 2 bases, with 4 bases between them. This CDR3 has 13 residues. Germline assignment: CDR1 KGHSH and CDR2 LQKENI. The CDR3 spells CASSPSGNQPQHF. DNA for the CDR3: TGTGCCAGCTCACCATCTGGCAATCAGCCCCAGCATTTT.

The J gene is TRBJ1-1, the V gene TRBV5-1, with 8 bases that match TRBD1. Looked up from germline, CDR1 is SGHRS and CDR2 is YFSETQ. Trimming took 0 bases from V and 8 from J; bases not matched to a gene: 3. CDR3 length: 13 residues. The CDR3 spells CASSLAGTGEAFF. In nucleotides, the CDR3 is TGCGCCAGCAGCTTGGCCGGGACAGGCGAAGCTTTCTTT.

The chain has TRBV18 and TRBJ2-1; D is unclear. The germline CDR1 and CDR2 sequences are KGHSH and LQKENI. Trimming took 3 bases from V and 5 from J, leaving 14 bases between them. The CDR3 spans 15 residues. The CDR3 sequence: CASSPPSRLDNEQFF. CDR3 DNA: TGTGCCAGCTCACCCCCCAGCAGGTTGGACAATGAGCAGTTCTTC.